The 5 T cell receptor beta chains listed next were all sequenced from one sample in a study of blood T cell repertoires in COVID-19. Only in-frame clones appear in the TCRdb table, and some are missing; sequencing was by immunoSEQ multiplex PCR. Among 150,000 to 200,000 clones listed, approximately 88% were seen once. Material for sequencing was PBMCs or T cells enriched from blood (not recorded which). The source of these receptors is a woman aged 55-70 years who had recovered from COVID-19.

The rearrangement joins TRBV15 to TRBJ2-5; maybe TRBD2 (6 bases). Germline lookup yields CDR1 LNHNV and CDR2 YYDKDF (reference sequence). The CDR3 runs 15 residues. Trimming pared 5 bases from V and 5 bases from J, leaving 18 bases between. The CDR3 loop is CATSPRLGVGETQYF. Here the CDR3 DNA reads TGTGCCACCAGCCCACGACTAGGCGTAGGGGAGACCCAGTACTTC.

The chain links TRBV25-1 to TRBJ2-5; possibly TRBD2 for D (5 bases). Trimming cost V 2 bases and J 1 base, with 8 bases left between them. Looked up from germline, CDR1 is MGHDK and CDR2 is SYGVNS. This CDR3 is 14 amino acids long. The CDR3 loop is CASSEGLAQETQYF. In DNA, the CDR3 is TGTGCCAGCAGTGAAGGGCTAGCCCAAGAGACCCAGTACTTC.

The rearrangement uses TRBV5-5 and TRBJ2-7; 12 positions match TRBD2. V dropped 4 bases and J dropped 5; count of bases not matched to a gene: 10. The CDR3 spans 16 residues. The V gene's germline CDR1 is SGHKS and CDR2 YYEKEE (reference sequence). The DNA of the CDR3 is TGTGCCAGCAGCACCCTAGCGGGAGGGCCCGTAGACGAGCAGTACTTC. Residues: CASSTLAGGPVDEQYF.

V gene TRBV7-3 combines with J gene TRBJ1-2; the D is unclear. Germline values: CDR1 SGHTA, CDR2 FQGTGA. This CDR3 spans 14 amino acids. Trimming removed 6 bases from V and 6 bases from J, with 17 bases in between. CDR3 DNA: TGTGCCAGCAGTCAAACGGCGGGGAGGGATGGCTACACCTTC. This encodes CASSQTAGRDGYTF.

This sequence joins TRBV27 and TRBJ2-7; a possible D gene is TRBD1 (6 bases). V was cut by 0 bases and J by 2 bases, with 11 bases left in between. The CDR3 is made up of 15 amino acids. Per the germline V gene, CDR1 is MNHEY and CDR2 is SMNVEV (reference sequence). The CDR3 DNA follows: TGTGCCAGCAGTTTATCTGGGGCAGGGGCCTACGAGCAGTACTTC. This gives the protein CASSLSGAGAYEQYF.